The text below deals with one T cell receptor (beta chain). The antigen is unknown. Using a J-beta primer mix together with a sample-barcoded 5' primer, a second PCR was run for roughly 6 to 11 cycles. Every individual sample yielded 3 million or more paired-end reads (each containing CDR3). TCRdb re-called the 5' RACE reads with MiXCR, one entry per CDR3 protein. The sample has 1.5 million to 2 million distinct CDR3 sequences, roughly 43% seen once; the top ten hold 20% to 25%. The data were taken from a study of blood T cells in healthy people across ages. The germline V gene has CDR1 MNHEY and CDR2 SMNVEV (reference sequence). CDR3 length: 16 residues. With 5 bases clipped from V and 4 bases from J, the junction kept 13 bases outside the gene matches. Study findings and constraints: Any changes in expanded clonotypes were possibly confounded, as donor CMV status remained unknown.

V gene TRBV27 combines with J gene TRBJ2-5, with 7 bases aligning to TRBD2. The receptor was isolated from a human donor in good health. Sequencing was done on a sample of blood. The CDR3 bases are TGTGCCAGCAGTAAGAGGACTAGTGGGGGGGGAGAGACCCAGTACTTC. Translating it yields CASSKRTSGGGETQYF.